The 13 T cell receptor beta chains reported below all come from one sample, sequenced in a study of blood T cell repertoires in COVID-19. Sequenced by immunoSEQ multiplex PCR; TCRdb stores in-frame clones only, minus some. The sample consists of around 250,000 clones, around 90% of them appearing once. Sequencing was carried out using PBMCs or T cells enriched from blood (not recorded which). The receptors here all came from a man in his forties or fifties who had been exposed to COVID-19.

The chain carries TRBV28 and TRBJ2-1, with 7 bases lining up with TRBD2. V lost 3 bases, J lost 5 bases, and 4 bases stayed unmatched. Per the germline V gene, CDR1 is MDHEN and CDR2 is SYDVKM. The CDR3 loop spans 14 amino acids. The CDR3, as DNA: TGTGCCAGCAGTTTGGGGGGGTCCCACAATGAGCAGTTCTTC. Encoded protein: CASSLGGSHNEQFF.

The chain links TRBV28 to TRBJ2-1; 14 nucleotides align to TRBD2. J gave up 8 bases and V 5 bases, and 8 bases lay outside the gene matches. The CDR3 runs 16 residues. Germline V CDR1 and CDR2: MDHEN, SYDVKM. The CDR3 here is CASSQPGLAGVDEQFF. CDR3 nucleotides: TGTGCCAGCAGTCAACCGGGACTAGCGGGAGTGGATGAGCAGTTCTTC.

The V gene is TRBV6-5, the J gene TRBJ2-7, with TRBD2 matching over 7 bases. CDR1 MNHEY and CDR2 SVGAGI come from the germline V gene. V gave up 6 bases and J gave up 2 bases; unmatched junction bases: 10. The CDR3 has 15 residues. As DNA, the CDR3 is TGTGCCAGCAGCGAGGGAGGGGCCGTTACCTACGAGCAGTACTTC. This gives the protein CASSEGGAVTYEQYF.

V gene TRBV19 combines with J gene TRBJ1-5, with D maybe TRBD1 (6 bases). Germline V gene sequence: CDR1 LNHDA, CDR2 SQIVND (reference sequence). The CDR3 extends over 16 amino acids. Trimming took 3 bases from V and 1 from J, leaving 13 bases between them. The CDR3 coding sequence is TGTGCCAGTAGTATTTTCCTGGGGGCGAGCAATCAGCCCCAGCATTTT. As protein: CASSIFLGASNQPQHF.

This chain uses TRBV15 with TRBJ1-2; tentative D call: TRBD1 (6 bases). Trimming removed 5 bases from V and 2 bases from J, with 9 bases in between. In germline, CDR1 is LNHNV, CDR2 YYDKDF (reference sequence). CDR3 size: 13 residues. CDR3 nucleotide sequence: TGTGCCACCAGCCGGGACACCAACTATGGCTACACCTTC. It translates to CATSRDTNYGYTF.

This rearrangement joins TRBV5-6 to TRBJ2-3, with 7 bases fitting TRBD1. Germline assignment: CDR1 SGHDT and CDR2 YYEEEE. With 4 bases clipped from V and 2 bases from J, the junction kept 16 bases outside the gene matches. This CDR3 is built from 18 residues. The CDR3 here is CASSPLRIGGAFTDTQYF. The CDR3 DNA follows: TGTGCCAGCAGCCCCCTTAGGATAGGGGGCGCTTTCACAGATACGCAGTATTTT.

The chain has TRBV24-1 and TRBJ2-2; 8 bases line up with TRBD1. This CDR3 region has 18 residues. CDR1 and CDR2 (germline): KGHDR, SFDVKD. Trimming removed 1 base from V and 3 bases from J; junction bases left unmatched: 9. CDR3 loop: CATSDFKTGGRDTGELFF. The CDR3, as DNA: TGTGCCACCAGTGATTTCAAAACAGGGGGACGTGACACCGGGGAGCTGTTTTTT.

The chain recombines TRBV20-1 with TRBJ2-7; tentatively, D is TRBD1 (6 bases). Trimming pared 3 bases from V and 6 bases from J, leaving 21 bases between. The CDR3 totals 15 residues. Germline CDR1 and CDR2: DFQATT and SNEGSKA (reference sequence). The CDR3 DNA reads TGCAGTGCTAGTCATTTTAGGGGGTCTCAAGGCGAGCAGTACTTC. Amino acids: CSASHFRGSQGEQYF.

The chain employs TRBV11-2 and TRBJ1-1; no reliable D call. Trimming removed 3 bases from V and 13 bases from J, with 15 bases in between. The length of the CDR3 is 12 residues. CDR1 and CDR2 (germline): SGHAT, FQNNGV. For the CDR3, the DNA is TGTGCCAGCAGCTTCTCCGGGCCGCGGGGTTTCTTT. Translated: CASSFSGPRGFF.

The rearrangement uses TRBV19 and TRBJ2-2; D may be TRBD2 (5 bases). V gave up 3 bases and J gave up 6 bases, with 14 bases separating them. Germline assignment: CDR1 LNHDA and CDR2 SQIVND (reference sequence). The CDR3 spans 15 residues. The CDR3 bases are TGTGCCAGTAGTATGGTGGGGAGTGGGCCCGGGGAGCTGTTTTTT. Its translation is CASSMVGSGPGELFF. The full variable domain, completed using reference TRBV19 and TRBJ2-2, is DGGITQSPKYLFRKEGQNVTLSCEQNLNHDAMYWYRQDPGQGLRLIYYSQIVNDFQKGDIAEGYSVSREKKESFPLTVTSAQKNPTAFYLCASSMVGSGPGELFFGEGSRLTVL.

The rearrangement joins TRBV28 to TRBJ2-1, with 15 bases identical to TRBD2. The CDR3 has 17 amino acids. V lost 7 bases, J lost 7 bases, and 11 bases stayed unmatched. The germline gives CDR1 MDHEN, CDR2 SYDVKM. CDR3: CASTTLGLAGGSNEQFF. The CDR3 bases are TGTGCCAGCACGACCTTGGGACTAGCGGGAGGAAGTAATGAGCAGTTCTTC.

This chain connects TRBV10-3 to TRBJ1-2, with 11 bases matching TRBD1. CDR3 length: 18 residues. Per germline, CDR1 ENHRY and CDR2 SYGVKD. V shed 1 base, J shed 3 bases, and the junction held 10 bases outside the gene matches. CDR3 protein: CAISEFLSRTGGDYGYTF. Written as DNA, the CDR3 is TGTGCCATCAGTGAGTTTTTATCACGGACAGGGGGCGACTATGGCTACACCTTC.

This chain links TRBV9 with TRBJ2-7, with 7 bases identical to TRBD1. The V gene's germline CDR1 is SGDLS and CDR2 YYNGEE. The CDR3 contains 17 residues. The J segment lost 3 bases and the V segment lost 4 bases, leaving 16 bases of the junction unmatched. CDR3 in amino acids: CASSPPTGPSGNYEQYF. The CDR3 nucleotides read TGTGCCAGCAGCCCCCCGACAGGGCCCTCGGGGAACTACGAGCAGTACTTC. The full variable domain, in which reference TRBV9 and TRBJ2-7 provide the parts outside the CDR3, is DSGVTQTPKHLITATGQRVTLRCSPRSGDLSVYWYQQSLDQGLQFLIQYYNGEERAKGNILERFSAQQFPDLHSELNLSSLELGDSALYFCASSPPTGPSGNYEQYFGPGTRLTVT.